This T cell receptor beta chain is from a study of vaccination effects on CD4 cells after COVID-19. Assay used: immunoSEQ multiplex PCR; TCRdb lists only in-frame clones, some missing. This table has about 28,000 clones, over 70% appearing once. With regard to this clone: Its target is unknown.

Antigen-specific CD4+ T cells expanded by the ViraFEST assay with viral peptide pools were then sequenced. CD4+ T cell isolation took place after more than eight days of culture. Each participant was administered two doses of either the BNT162b2 or the mRNA-1273 vaccine. Trimming removed 7 bases from V and 4 bases from J; junction bases left unmatched: 11. Germline-derived CDR1 and CDR2 are LNHDA and SQIVND (reference sequence). This CDR3 spans 15 amino acids. Sample: CD4+ T cells from PBMCs cultured with HCoV-NL63 spike peptides, taken after COVID-19 vaccination. The receptor comes from a human donor who received a COVID-19 vaccine. The genes are TRBV19 and TRBJ2-3; 7 nucleotides line up with TRBD1. CDR3 in DNA: TGTGCCAGTACCCCGAGTGGACAGGTTTCAGATACGCAGTATTTT. This sequence encodes CASTPSGQVSDTQYF.